This T cell receptor beta chain was identified during a study of blood T cell repertoires in COVID-19. Overall study: Spain, Italy and the United States supplied samples that represented acute and convalescent COVID-19. PBMCs, B-cell-depleted T cells, or T cells were the source of the cDNA or gDNA that made up the material.

Original processing methods: Estimates of nucleated cell counts were drawn from the amplification of reference gene primers. The method was immunoSEQ multiplex PCR; TCRdb's version includes in-frame clones alone and lacks a portion of them. Clonal size and the V and J genes are those of that table, whereas D and trimming came from the DNA. The sample shows tens of thousands of clones, approximately 86% of them seen only once. The table lists this clone with a count of one. Trimming removed 0 bases at V and 6 bases at J, with 9 bases between. This CDR3 comprises 13 residues. Looked up from germline, CDR1 is SGHRS and CDR2 is YFSETQ.

The chain combines TRBV5-1 with TRBJ1-2; TRBD1 is a possible D gene (5 bases). This TCR was recovered from a woman older than 75 with active or convalescent COVID-19. Sequenced input: peripheral blood. The DNA of the CDR3 is TGCGCCAGCAGCTTGGAAGGGGTCGATGGCTACACCTTC. It translates to CASSLEGVDGYTF.